This T cell receptor beta chain appears in the sequencing data of a study of shared clonotypes between healthy human individuals. At a deep level, the assay was run. DNA at about 190 ng, 25,000 to 35,000 T cell genomes, went into sorted-subset replicate PCRs. The table came from immunoSEQ multiplex PCR; TCRdb's copy has only in-frame clones and leaves some out. The repertoire has under 1 million clones, 80% to 95% of them found once; the top ten carry around 24%. The naive CD8 subset, CD45RO-negative cells positively selected for CCR7, excluded terminally differentiated effector memory CD45RA+ cells. CDR1 and CDR2 from the germline V gene are SGHTA and FQGNSA. V was shortened by 1 base and J by 12 bases, with 13 bases between the two germline ends. The CDR3 has 12 amino acids.

The sequenced sample was naive CD8+ T cells sorted from blood. The sequence derives from a young man in good health. The chain uses TRBV7-2 and TRBJ2-7, with TRBD1 as a possible D gene (6 bases). The CDR3 region is CASSLGGRFWYF. The CDR3, as DNA: TGTGCCAGCAGCTTAGGGGGGCGTTTCTGGTACTTC. The entire variable domain, with the rest obtained from reference TRBV7-2 and TRBJ2-7, is as follows: GAGVSQSPSNKVTEKGKDVELRCDPISGHTALYWYRQSLGQGLEFLIYFQGNSAPDKSGLPSDRFSAERTGGSVSTLTIQRTQQEDSAVYLCASSLGGRFWYFGPGTRLTVT.